Below are 5 T cell receptor beta chains sequenced from a single sample in a study of shared clonotypes between healthy human individuals. Some clones are missing from TCRdb's copy, which holds only in-frame ones; the method was immunoSEQ multiplex PCR. Counted here are fewer than 850,000 clones, 90% occurring once; the ten biggest clones make up about 33%. Sequenced: memory CD8+ T cells from PBMCs. Subset meaning: CD45RO+ cells pooled with CCR7-negative TemRA cells. All receptors derive from a man between 18 and 35 years old in good health. Some clones in this sample may be carry-over from other donors' samples.

The V and J genes are TRBV2 and TRBJ2-7; D is possibly TRBD1 (7 bases). V was clipped by 7 bases and J by 4 bases, with 20 bases between them. Germline V lookup: CDR1 SNHLY, CDR2 FYNNEI. The CDR3 is 15 amino acids. The DNA of the CDR3 is TGTGCCAGCATCGCTCGGGGTCCAGGGGGGTACGAGCAGTACTTC. Its protein product is CASIARGPGGYEQYF.

The chain is built from TRBV29-1 and TRBJ2-7; maybe TRBD2 (6 bases). The V end was cut by 6 bases, the J end by 3 bases, with 15 bases between. The CDR3 length is 13 residues. The germline V gene has CDR1 SQVTM and CDR2 ANQGSEA. DNA of the CDR3: TGCAGCGTCGCTGGCGGGGACCGCTACGAGCAGTACTTC. Residues: CSVAGGDRYEQYF.

Of note for this clone: The same CDR3 arises from other DNA sequences in this sample as well. The chain employs TRBV11-2 and TRBJ2-7; 7 nucleotides align to TRBD2. Germline CDR1 and CDR2: SGHAT and FQNNGV. The length of the CDR3 is 15 residues. After removal of 3 bases from V and 1 base from J, the junction contained 6 bases not matched to a gene. The CDR3 DNA reads TGTGCCAGCAGCTTGGGTTCGGGAGGATCCTACGAGCAGTACTTC. Its protein product is CASSLGSGGSYEQYF.

The chain recombines TRBV2 with TRBJ2-7, with 13 bases fitting TRBD2. CDR1 is SNHLY, CDR2 FYNNEI, per germline. V was clipped by 1 base and J by 2 bases; unmatched bases: 8. The CDR3 covers 18 residues. CDR3 sequence reads: CASSEGTSGSPPPYEQYF. The DNA of the CDR3 is TGTGCCAGCAGTGAAGGGACTAGCGGGAGTCCCCCCCCCTACGAGCAGTACTTC. The full variable domain, in which reference TRBV2 and TRBJ2-7 provide the parts outside the CDR3, is EPEVTQTPSHQVTQMGQEVILRCVPISNHLYFYWYRQILGQKVEFLVSFYNNEISEKSEIFDDQFSVERPDGSNFTLKIRSTKLEDSAMYFCASSEGTSGSPPPYEQYFGPGTRLTVT.

The chain joins TRBV19 to TRBJ2-7, with D possibly matching TRBD1 (6 bases). Looked up from germline, CDR1 is LNHDA and CDR2 is SQIVND (reference sequence). Trimming removed 5 bases at V and 5 bases at J, with 19 bases between. This CDR3 contains 15 residues. For the CDR3, the DNA is TGTGCCAGTAGTCCATGGACAGCCCTCACCAACGAGCAGTACTTC. Protein sequence: CASSPWTALTNEQYF. The full variable domain, completed using reference TRBV19 and TRBJ2-7, is DGGITQSPKYLFRKEGQNVTLSCEQNLNHDAMYWYRQDPGQGLRLIYYSQIVNDFQKGDIAEGYSVSREKKESFPLTVTSAQKNPTAFYLCASSPWTALTNEQYFGPGTRLTVT.